This is a list of T cell receptor beta chains from one sample in a study of CD8 T cells in Susac syndrome. Via MiXCR, TCRdb re-called the immunoSEQ multiplex PCR reads, giving one row per CDR3 protein. Found here are some 300,000 distinct CDR3 sequences, about 88% of them singletons; the top ten hold 0.11%. The sequenced sample consisted of CD8+ T cells from PBMCs. Receptor source: a human donor with multiple sclerosis. Both conserved end residues are part of each CDR3. A D gene is named only where the DNA matches it firmly. Rows give clone size only sometimes, using once, few, many, or a class for an expanded clone.

D gene	V gene	J gene	clone size	CDR3 protein	CDR3 DNA
TRBD1	TRBV28	TRBJ1-1	.	CASSPRGGIGGGGTEAFF	TGTGCCAGCAGCCCAAGGGGAGGCATAGGGGGCGGAGGAACTGAAGCTTTCTTT
TRBD2	TRBV20-1	TRBJ2-5	.	CSARQRTSIETQYF	TGCAGTGCCCGGCAAAGGACTAGCATTGAGACCCAGTACTTC
.	TRBV27	TRBJ2-7	few	CASSFIHSDGGPYEQYF	TGTGCCAGCAGTTTCATCCACTCGGACGGGGGGCCCTACGAGCAGTACTTC
.	TRBV19	TRBJ1-3	once	CASSTRLDPFRSGNTIYF	TGTGCCAGTAGTACCCGATTAGACCCTTTCCGCTCTGGAAACACCATATATTTT
.	TRBV11-2	TRBJ1-2	.	CASSPRRFLYGYTF	TGTGCCAGCAGCCCCAGACGGTTCCTCTATGGCTACACCTTC
.	TRBV12-5	TRBJ2-1	.	CASAMGPPSSYNEQFF	TGTGCTAGTGCCATGGGACCTCCGAGCTCCTACAATGAGCAGTTCTTC
.	TRBV6-5	TRBJ2-2	.	CASSYSIGFLNTGELFF	TGTGCCAGCAGTTACTCGATAGGCTTCCTGAACACCGGGGAGCTGTTTTTT
.	TRBV7-6	TRBJ1-3	.	CASSSFLGNTIYF	TGTGCCAGCAGCTCCTTTCTGGGAAACACCATATATTTT
.	TRBV5-1	TRBJ2-7	once	CASSPGFLTVGPDYEQYF	TGCGCCAGCAGCCCGGGATTTTTGACAGTAGGACCCGACTACGAGCAGTACTTC
TRBD2	TRBV27	TRBJ2-5	.	CASTPLAGGLETQYF	TGTGCCAGCACCCCACTAGCGGGTGGCTTAGAGACCCAGTACTTC
TRBD1	TRBV9	TRBJ1-2	once	CASSSRTGGDYGYTF	TGTGCCAGCAGCTCCCGGACAGGGGGGGACTATGGCTACACCTTC
.	TRBV9	TRBJ2-7	.	CASSAGGDRSYEQYF	TGTGCCAGCAGCGCCGGCGGGGACCGCTCCTACGAGCAGTACTTC
.	TRBV28	TRBJ1-1	once	CASSFPGQNTEAFF	TGTGCCAGCAGTTTCCCCGGACAGAACACTGAAGCTTTCTTT
TRBD1	TRBV19	TRBJ2-7	.	CASSKRTGQRRVSYEQYF	TGTGCCAGTAGTAAGCGGACAGGCCAAAGAAGGGTCTCCTACGAGCAGTACTTC
.	TRBV7-6	TRBJ2-1	.	CASSLIADTINEQFF	TGTGCCAGCAGCTTAATAGCCGATACCATCAATGAGCAGTTCTTC
TRBD1	TRBV30	TRBJ1-4	.	CAWRAGTGAEKLFF	TGTGCCTGGAGGGCCGGGACAGGGGCTGAAAAACTGTTTTTT
.	TRBV4-1	TRBJ1-1	.	CASSPGVSMNTEAFF	TGCGCCAGCAGCCCGGGGGTCTCGATGAACACTGAAGCTTTCTTT
TRBD1	TRBV11-3	TRBJ2-7	few	CASSSDRGSYEQYF	TGTGCCAGCAGCTCGGACAGGGGGTCCTACGAGCAGTACTTC
TRBD2	TRBV3-1	TRBJ2-3	.	CASRPTSGRGEDTQYF	TGTGCCAGCAGGCCTACTAGCGGGAGGGGTGAAGATACGCAGTATTTT
.	TRBV15	TRBJ2-2	.	CATSRGGTGELFF	TGTGCCACCAGCAGAGGGGGCACCGGGGAGCTGTTTTTT
.	TRBV27	TRBJ2-2	few	CASSLVTGELFF	TGTGCCAGCAGTTTAGTCACCGGGGAGCTGTTTTTT
.	TRBV20-1	TRBJ2-1	.	CSAREDGYGDEQFF	TGCAGTGCTAGAGAGGACGGGTACGGAGATGAGCAGTTCTTC
TRBD1	TRBV5-5	TRBJ2-7	few	CASSLETGASSYEQYF	TGTGCCAGCAGCTTGGAGACAGGGGCAAGCTCCTACGAGCAGTACTTC
.	TRBV19	TRBJ1-6	.	CASSETGTMNSPLHF	TGTGCCAGTAGCGAGACCGGGACTATGAATTCACCCCTCCACTTT
TRBD1	TRBV3-1	TRBJ1-2	.	CASSLRDSYGYTF	TGTGCCAGCAGCCTCCGGGACAGCTATGGCTACACCTTC
.	TRBV7-9	TRBJ2-7	once	CASSSTWSGGVYEQYF	TGTGCCAGCAGCTCCACCTGGTCGGGGGGCGTTTACGAGCAGTACTTC
.	TRBV2	TRBJ1-2	.	CASPLNYGYTF	TGTGCCAGCCCCCTTAACTATGGCTACACCTTC
TRBD2	TRBV5-8	TRBJ2-1	.	CASRGREGPSEQFF	TGTGCCAGCAGAGGGCGGGAGGGCCCTAGTGAGCAGTTCTTC
.	TRBV25-1	TRBJ1-5	.	CASSEYPANQPQHF	TGTGCCAGCAGTGAATACCCCGCAAATCAGCCCCAGCATTTT
TRBD1	TRBV15	TRBJ1-5	.	CATKNRGQANQPQHF	TGTGCCACCAAAAATCGGGGACAGGCTAATCAGCCCCAGCATTTT
.	TRBV13	TRBJ2-7	.	CASSLDVEQYF	TGTGCCAGCAGCTTAGACGTGGAGCAGTACTTC
TRBD2	TRBV5-8	TRBJ2-5	.	CASSFGRADQETQYF	TGTGCCAGCAGCTTCGGGAGGGCCGACCAAGAGACCCAGTACTTC
.	TRBV29-1	TRBJ2-1	.	CSVVGEALSSYNEQFF	TGCAGCGTAGTCGGGGAAGCGCTCTCATCCTACAATGAGCAGTTCTTC
TRBD1	TRBV3-1	TRBJ2-7	once	CASSQTGTGNYEQYF	TGTGCCAGCAGCCAGACCGGGACAGGTAACTACGAGCAGTACTTC
.	TRBV7-9	TRBJ2-5	few	CASSLARETQYF	TGTGCCAGCAGCTTGGCGAGGGAGACCCAGTACTTC
.	TRBV7-9	TRBJ2-1	.	CASSSISSYNEQFF	TGTGCCAGCAGCTCCATAAGCTCCTACAATGAGCAGTTCTTC
.	TRBV11-2	TRBJ2-3	.	CASSWRVDTQYF	TGTGCCAGCAGCTGGAGGGTAGATACGCAGTATTTT
.	TRBV19	TRBJ2-7	.	CASTSTDSYEQYF	TGTGCCAGTACCTCGACAGATTCCTACGAGCAGTACTTC
TRBD2	TRBV20-1	TRBJ2-1	.	CSASPRGRIYNEQFF	TGCAGTGCTAGCCCTCGCGGGAGGATCTACAATGAGCAGTTCTTC
TRBD1	TRBV30	TRBJ2-2	.	CAWVPDRGGGELFF	TGTGCCTGGGTCCCCGACAGGGGCGGCGGGGAGCTGTTTTTT
.	TRBV5-5	TRBJ2-2	.	CASSLAVATGELFF	TGTGCCAGCAGCTTGGCCGTCGCGACCGGGGAGCTGTTTTTT
TRBD2	TRBV5-5	TRBJ2-1	.	CASSFLPLAGGSNEQFF	TGTGCCAGCAGCTTCCTACCGCTAGCGGGAGGAAGTAATGAGCAGTTCTTC
TRBD2	TRBV7-3	TRBJ2-3	.	CASSLWGGRAVDTQYF	TGTGCCAGCAGCTTATGGGGCGGGAGGGCCGTGGATACGCAGTATTTT
TRBD1	TRBV20-1	TRBJ2-5	.	CSARDPRQGPETQYF	TGCAGTGCTAGAGATCCCCGACAGGGCCCAGAGACCCAGTACTTC
.	TRBV19	TRBJ2-2	.	CASSILGGTSGELFF	TGTGCCAGTAGTATACTCGGGGGAACCTCCGGGGAGCTGTTTTTT